These 25 T cell receptor beta chains were sequenced from one sample in a study of regulatory T cells in long-lasting Graves disease. Building of the TCR beta libraries involved iRepertoire HTBI primers and Arm-PCR of CDR3 regions. TCRdb independently ran MiXCR on the multiplex PCR reads; one entry per CDR3 protein. The profile shows some 500,000 distinct CDR3 sequences, about 13% of them singletons. The time point: newly diagnosed GD, antithyroid drugs for less than 3 months. PBMCs provided the RNA from which the TCR library was made. This same sample was also part of a study on T cells in Graves' hyperthyroidism and ophthalmopathy.

Sample: peripheral blood mononuclear cells (PBMCs), taken at new diagnosis, from a patient treated with antithyroid drugs. The receptors were sampled from a man younger than 45 with Graves disease.

This clonotype showed up many times. The chain uses TRBV5-1 and TRBJ2-7; TRBD2 agrees at 7 bases. CDR1 is SGHRS and CDR2 is YFSETQ in the germline V gene. V lost 4 bases, J lost 0 bases, and 7 bases stayed unmatched. The CDR3 totals 15 residues. The CDR3 DNA reads as TGCGCCAGCAGCCCCTCCCCGGGGGGCTCCTACGAGCAGTACTTC. Its protein is CASSPSPGGSYEQYF.

This clonotype has ten or more counts. This chain connects TRBV30 to TRBJ1-1; no reliable D call. This CDR3 is 13 amino acids long. CDR1 and CDR2 from the germline V gene are GTSNPN and SVGIG (reference sequence). Trimming left V 1 base short and J 0 bases short, with 6 bases between. In DNA form, the CDR3 reads TGTGCCTGGAGTGGGACGGTGAACACTGAAGCTTTCTTT. It is translated as CAWSGTVNTEAFF.

This clonotype has a count of ten or more. The chain joins TRBV30 to TRBJ2-1; no firm D call. The germline gives CDR1 GTSNPN, CDR2 SVGIG (reference sequence). Trimming removed 5 bases at V and 6 bases at J, with 11 bases between. The CDR3 is 12 residues long. CDR3 sequence reads: CAWALGGNEQFF. DNA of the CDR3: TGTGCCTGGGCCCTCGGCGGCAATGAGCAGTTCTTC. The complete variable domain, with remaining parts taken from reference TRBV30 and TRBJ2-1, reads SQTIHQWPATLVQPVGSPLSLECTVEGTSNPNLYWYRQAAGRGLQLLFYSVGIGQISSEVPQNLSASRPQDRQFILSSKKLLLSDSGFYLCAWALGGNEQFFGPGTRLTVL.

This clonotype has ten or more counts. The chain links TRBV6-2 or TRBV6-3 to TRBJ2-2; tentatively, D is TRBD1 or TRBD2 (6 bases each). Germline V gene sequence: CDR1 MNHEY, CDR2 SVGEGT. The V gene lost 0 bases and the J gene lost 5 bases, with 10 bases spanning the gap. CDR3 length equals 15 residues. CDR3: CASSYSKGGTGELFF. CDR3 nucleotide sequence: TGTGCCAGCAGTTACTCTAAGGGGGGAACCGGGGAGCTGTTTTTT.

In this sample, this clonotype turned up many times. The V call is TRBV7-2, the J call TRBJ1-1; TRBD1 agrees at 11 bases. From germline, CDR1 is SGHTA and CDR2 FQGNSA. The V gene end was trimmed by 5 bases and the J gene end by 4 bases; junction bases not matched to a gene: 9. The CDR3 sequence is 16 residues long. CDR3 in amino acids: CASSIAGTGGSTEAFF. Here the CDR3 DNA reads TGTGCCAGCAGCATCGCAGGGACAGGGGGGAGCACTGAAGCTTTCTTT.

The CDR3 spells CASSLWGDGYTF. As DNA, the CDR3 is TGTGCCAGCAGCTTATGGGGGGATGGCTACACCTTC. The J gene is TRBJ1-2, the V gene TRBV13; possibly TRBD1 for D (5 bases). Germline CDR1 and CDR2: PRHDT and FYEKMQ (reference sequence). The CDR3 extends over 12 amino acids. Trimming stripped 2 bases from V and 6 bases from J, with 7 bases between. The full variable domain, its missing parts supplied by reference TRBV13 and TRBJ1-2, is AAGVIQSPRHLIKEKRETATLKCYPIPRHDTVYWYQQGPGQDPQFLISFYEKMQSDKGSIPDRFSAQQFSDYHSELNMSSLELGDSALYFCASSLWGDGYTFGSGTRLTVV.

The CDR3 spells CASSYSGNPPSGEQYF. Here the CDR3 DNA reads TGTGCCAGCAGTTATTCAGGGAATCCCCCTTCGGGGGAGCAGTACTTC. V usage is TRBV6-9 and J usage is TRBJ2-7; a weak D match, TRBD2 (5 bases). Trimming took off 0 bases at V and 7 bases at J, with 19 bases between the two ends. The CDR3 has 16 residues. CDR1 MNHGY and CDR2 SVAAGI come from the germline V gene.

This clonotype has ten or more counts. The chain recombines TRBV29-1 with TRBJ2-3, with 12 bases fitting TRBD2. The germline V gene encodes CDR1 SQVTM and CDR2 ANQGSEA. Trimming removed 7 bases from V and 0 bases from J; junction bases left unmatched: 8. The CDR3 runs 16 residues. The CDR3 region has the DNA TGCAGCGCCGTGGGACTAGCGGGCGTGAGCACAGATACGCAGTATTTT. It codes for CSAVGLAGVSTDTQYF.

This clonotype was recorded at least ten times. The V gene is TRBV6-2 or TRBV6-3, the J gene TRBJ1-2; possibly TRBD1 for D (6 bases). CDR1 MNHEY and CDR2 SVGEGT come from the germline V gene. V gave up 6 bases and J gave up 2 bases, with 10 bases separating them. This CDR3 comprises 13 residues. As DNA, the CDR3 is TGTGCCAGCAGGCGGACAGTCAACTATGGCTACACCTTC. Encoded protein: CASRRTVNYGYTF.

This clonotype occurred many times. As DNA, the CDR3 is TGTGCCAGCAGTTTAACCACAAATAGGGACAGGGGTGGTGTGCAGTACTTC. Its translation is CASSLTTNRDRGGVQYF. The chain combines TRBV27 with TRBJ2-7, with 10 bases that match TRBD1. Trimming cost V 2 bases and J 9 bases; bases outside gene matches: 16. Germline V gene lookup returns CDR1 MNHEY and CDR2 SMNVEV (reference sequence). This CDR3 has 17 amino acids.

The gene calls are TRBV5-1 and TRBJ2-4; 14 nucleotides agree with TRBD2. The DNA matches TRBJ2-5 better at its end, which makes the J call doubtful. This CDR3 is 18 amino acids long. Germline loops: CDR1 SGHRS, CDR2 YFSETQ. The DNA of the CDR3 is TGCGCCAGCAGCCCGGGACTAGCGGGAGACCATTATATAGAGACCCAGTACTTC. Protein sequence: CASSPGLAGDHYIETQYF.

In this sample, this clonotype turned up a few times. The rearrangement links TRBV20-1 to TRBJ1-4; 10 nucleotides match TRBD1. CDR1 and CDR2 from the germline V gene are DFQATT and SNEGSKA (reference sequence). The CDR3 contains 17 residues. With 6 bases clipped from V and 4 bases from J, the junction kept 14 bases outside the gene matches. CDR3 bases: TGCAGTGCGCCTGACAGGGGGCCCACCACCGGTAATGAAAAACTGTTTTTT. It translates to CSAPDRGPTTGNEKLFF.

This clonotype occurred many times. The chain carries TRBV29-1 and TRBJ2-7; TRBD2 matches at 9 bases. CDR1 is SQVTM, CDR2 ANQGSEA, per germline. The CDR3 loop spans 14 amino acids. With 4 bases clipped from V and 3 bases from J, the junction kept 7 bases outside the gene matches. The CDR3 reads CSVVAGTSFYEQYF. The CDR3 nucleotides are TGCAGCGTTGTTGCCGGGACTAGCTTCTACGAGCAGTACTTC.

V gene TRBV20-1 combines with J gene TRBJ1-5, with D unresolved. The V end lost 5 bases, the J end lost 9 bases, and 23 bases lay between the germline ends. Per germline, CDR1 DFQATT and CDR2 SNEGSKA (reference sequence). The CDR3 length is 15 residues. CDR3 sequence: CSAQRSGPGGWPQHF. As DNA, the CDR3 is TGCAGTGCTCAGAGGAGTGGTCCGGGAGGTTGGCCCCAGCATTTT.

The V gene is TRBV19, the J gene TRBJ1-2; TRBD1 is a possible D gene (5 bases). From germline, CDR1 is LNHDA and CDR2 SQIVND (reference sequence). The CDR3 is made up of 13 amino acids. V shed 0 bases and J shed 8 bases, with 10 bases lying between them. CDR3 sequence: CASSIDAGGGYTF. The CDR3 nucleotides are TGTGCCAGTAGTATAGATGCCGGGGGAGGCTACACCTTC.

The chain links TRBV10-3 to TRBJ2-3; D possibly corresponds to TRBD2 (7 bases). CDR3 size: 14 residues. Germline V gene lookup returns CDR1 ENHRY and CDR2 SYGVKD. The V and J ends lost 7 bases and 0 bases respectively, with 11 bases between them. CDR3 in DNA: TGTGCCATCAAGGGGGGAGGGAGCACAGATACGCAGTATTTT. This encodes CAIKGGGSTDTQYF.

This clonotype was detected a few times. The V call is TRBV18, the J call TRBJ2-2, with 7 positions matching TRBD2. Trimming cost V 4 bases and J 3 bases; bases outside gene matches: 5. Germline-derived CDR1 and CDR2 are KGHSH and LQKENI. CDR3 length equals 15 residues. CDR3 DNA: TGTGCCAGCTCACAAGGACTAGATTACACCGGGGAGCTGTTTTTT. It specifies CASSQGLDYTGELFF.

On this clonotype: This may be a read error: a much more frequent sequence differs by one nucleotide. This chain connects TRBV5-1 to TRBJ2-2; TRBD2 aligns across 15 bases. This CDR3 spans 17 amino acids. Per the germline V gene, CDR1 is SGHRS and CDR2 is YFSETQ. The CDR3 spells CASSRTSGRANTGELLF. The CDR3 DNA reads as TGCGCCAGCAGCCGGACTAGCGGGAGGGCGAACACCGGGGAGCTGCTTTTT. The whole variable domain, remainder taken from reference TRBV5-1 and TRBJ2-2, is KAGVTQTPRYLIKTRGQQVTLSCSPISGHRSVSWYQQTPGQGLQFLFEYFSETQRNKGNFPGRFSGRQFSNSRSEMNVSTLELGDSALYLCASSRTSGRANTGELLFGEGSRLTVL.

This clonotype was detected only a few times. V and J are TRBV7-3 and TRBJ2-1; 9 nucleotides align to TRBD2. Germline CDR1 SGHTA, CDR2 FQGTGA. The CDR3 has 15 residues. The V and J ends lost 0 bases and 5 bases, in that order; junction bases with no gene match: 2. The DNA of the CDR3 is TGTGCCAGCAGCTTAACGAGACTAGCGGACAATGAGCAGTTCTTC. Its protein is CASSLTRLADNEQFF. Full variable domain (missing parts from reference TRBV7-3 and TRBJ2-1): GAGVSQTPSNKVTEKGKYVELRCDPISGHTALYWYRQSLGQGPEFLIYFQGTGAADDSGLPNDRFFAVRPEGSVSTLKIQRTERGDSAVYLCASSLTRLADNEQFFGPGTRLTVL.

This clonotype has a handful of counts. V usage is TRBV29-1 and J usage is TRBJ2-7; D possibly corresponds to TRBD1 (5 bases). CDR3 length: 12 amino acids. From germline, CDR1 is SQVTM and CDR2 ANQGSEA. V lost 5 bases to trimming and J lost 2 bases, with 10 bases between them. CDR3 sequence: CSVRQSTYEQYF. Here the CDR3 DNA reads TGCAGCGTTCGACAGTCCACCTACGAGCAGTACTTC.

In its sample, this clonotype was seen many times. The chain has TRBV3-1 and TRBJ1-5; no firm D call. The CDR3 extends over 14 amino acids. The germline V gene encodes CDR1 LGHDT and CDR2 YNNKEL (reference sequence). Trimming shortened V by 1 base and J by 4 bases, and 8 bases separated the two germline ends. The chain's CDR3 is CASSQGPLNQPQHF. The CDR3 coding sequence is TGTGCCAGCAGCCAAGGTCCGCTGAATCAGCCCCAGCATTTT.

V is TRBV24-1 and J is TRBJ1-5, with TRBD1 as a possible D gene (5 bases). The CDR3 is made up of 13 amino acids. V was cut by 3 bases and J by 7 bases, with 9 bases left in between. CDR1 and CDR2 from the germline V gene are KGHDR and SFDVKD. The CDR3 sequence: CATSDRGRQPQHF. CDR3 bases: TGTGCCACCAGTGATAGGGGTCGGCAGCCCCAGCATTTT.

This clonotype turned up a few times. The CDR3 coding sequence is TGTGCCAGCAGCCCGATCGGCACCCTCTACGAGCAGTACTTC. It yields the protein CASSPIGTLYEQYF. The V gene is TRBV27, the J gene TRBJ2-7, with D hard to call. Germline-derived CDR1 and CDR2 are MNHEY and SMNVEV (reference sequence). The CDR3 extends over 14 amino acids. Trimming cost V 6 bases and J 3 bases, with 15 bases left between them.

This clonotype was detected a few times. J is TRBJ1-2 and V is TRBV29-1; 8 nucleotides agree with TRBD1. Germline V gene data show CDR1 as SQVTM and CDR2 as ANQGSEA. This CDR3 has 14 residues. Germline trimming cut 3 bases from V and 5 bases from J; bases unmatched to any gene: 8. CDR3 region: CSVDQGARGYGYTF. CDR3 nucleotide sequence: TGCAGCGTTGATCAGGGGGCGCGGGGATATGGCTACACCTTC.

In its sample, this clonotype was seen many times. The J gene is TRBJ2-5, the V gene TRBV29-1, with 10 positions matching TRBD1. The V segment lost 5 bases and the J segment 4 bases; nucleotides outside the gene matches: 7. Germline V gene lookup returns CDR1 SQVTM and CDR2 ANQGSEA. The CDR3 covers 14 residues. This CDR3 is CSVRDRGLGETQYF. The CDR3 nucleotides are TGCAGCGTTCGAGACAGGGGGCTAGGAGAGACCCAGTACTTC. Looking up the rest from reference TRBV29-1 and TRBJ2-5 gives the full variable domain: SAVISQKPSRDICQRGTSLTIQCQVDSQVTMMFWYRQQPGQSLTLIATANQGSEATYESGFVIDKFPISRPNLTFSTLTVSNMSPEDSSIYLCSVRDRGLGETQYFGPGTRLLVL.